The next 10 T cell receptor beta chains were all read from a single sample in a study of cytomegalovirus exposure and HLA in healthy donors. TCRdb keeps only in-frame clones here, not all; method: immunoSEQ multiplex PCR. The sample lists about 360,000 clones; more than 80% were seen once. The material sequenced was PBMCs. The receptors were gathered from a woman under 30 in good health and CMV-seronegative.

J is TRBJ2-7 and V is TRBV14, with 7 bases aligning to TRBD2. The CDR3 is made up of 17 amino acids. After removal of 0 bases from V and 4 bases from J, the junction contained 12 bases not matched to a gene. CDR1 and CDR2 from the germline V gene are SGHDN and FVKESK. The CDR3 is CASSQDLLGGRGYEQYF. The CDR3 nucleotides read TGTGCCAGCAGCCAAGATCTTCTTGGCGGGAGAGGTTACGAGCAGTACTTC.

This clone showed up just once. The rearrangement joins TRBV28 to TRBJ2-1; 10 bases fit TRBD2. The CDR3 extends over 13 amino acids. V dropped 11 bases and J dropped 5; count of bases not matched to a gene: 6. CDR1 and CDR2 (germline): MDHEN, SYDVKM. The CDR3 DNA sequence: TGTGCCGCCATAGCGGGAGGCCACAATGAGCAGTTCTTC. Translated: CAAIAGGHNEQFF.

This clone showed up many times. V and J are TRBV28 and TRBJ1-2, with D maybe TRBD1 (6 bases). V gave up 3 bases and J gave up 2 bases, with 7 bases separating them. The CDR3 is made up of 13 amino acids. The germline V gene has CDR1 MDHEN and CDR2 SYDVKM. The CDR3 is CASSFQGNYGYTF. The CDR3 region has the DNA TGTGCCAGCAGTTTCCAGGGGAACTATGGCTACACCTTC.

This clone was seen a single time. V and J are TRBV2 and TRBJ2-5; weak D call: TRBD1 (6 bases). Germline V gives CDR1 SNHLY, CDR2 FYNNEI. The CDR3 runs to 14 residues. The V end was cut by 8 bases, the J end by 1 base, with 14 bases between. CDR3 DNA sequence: TGTGCCAGCCATCTCGGGACATTCCAAGAGACCCAGTACTTC. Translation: CASHLGTFQETQYF.

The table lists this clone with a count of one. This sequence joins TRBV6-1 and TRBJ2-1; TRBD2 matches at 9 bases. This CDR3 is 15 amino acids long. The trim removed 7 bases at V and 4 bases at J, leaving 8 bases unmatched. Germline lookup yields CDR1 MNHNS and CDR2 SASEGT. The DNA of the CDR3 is TGTGCCAGCAAACCGGCTAGCGGGATTTACAATGAGCAGTTCTTC. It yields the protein CASKPASGIYNEQFF.

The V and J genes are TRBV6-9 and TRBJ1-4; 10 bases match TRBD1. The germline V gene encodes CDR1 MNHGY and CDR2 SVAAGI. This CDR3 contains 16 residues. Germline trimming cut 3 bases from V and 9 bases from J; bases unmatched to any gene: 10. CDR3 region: CASSYPDRGKSKKLFF. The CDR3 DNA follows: TGTGCCAGCAGTTACCCGGACAGGGGGAAGTCGAAAAAACTGTTTTTT.

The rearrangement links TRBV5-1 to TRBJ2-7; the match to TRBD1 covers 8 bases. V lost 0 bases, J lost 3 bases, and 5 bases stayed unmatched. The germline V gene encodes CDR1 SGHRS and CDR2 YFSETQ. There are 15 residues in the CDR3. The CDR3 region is CASSLEQGEYYEQYF. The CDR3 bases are TGCGCCAGCAGCTTGGAACAGGGGGAATACTACGAGCAGTACTTC.

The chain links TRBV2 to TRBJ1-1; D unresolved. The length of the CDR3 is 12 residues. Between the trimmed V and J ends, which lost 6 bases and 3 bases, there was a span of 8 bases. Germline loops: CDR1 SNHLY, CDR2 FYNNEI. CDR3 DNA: TGTGCCAGCAGGACATCAGACACTGAAGCTTTCTTT. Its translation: CASRTSDTEAFF.

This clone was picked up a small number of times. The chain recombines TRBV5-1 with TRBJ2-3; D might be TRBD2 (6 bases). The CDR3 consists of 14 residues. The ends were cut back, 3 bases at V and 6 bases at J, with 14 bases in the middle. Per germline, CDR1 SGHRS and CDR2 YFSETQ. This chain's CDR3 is CASSSGVWADTQYF. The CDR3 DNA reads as TGCGCCAGCAGCTCGGGGGTCTGGGCTGATACGCAGTATTTT.

The CDR3 sequence: CAYQIAASTDTQYF. The CDR3 nucleotides read TGTGCCTACCAGATAGCGGCCAGCACAGATACGCAGTATTTT. The gene calls are TRBV30 and TRBJ2-3; tentatively, D is TRBD2 (6 bases). The CDR3 loop spans 14 amino acids. The germline gives CDR1 GTSNPN, CDR2 SVGIG (reference sequence). The V end was cut by 7 bases, the J end by 0 bases, with 14 bases between.